The 27 T cell receptor beta chains in this list originate from one sample, sequenced in a study of tumor-infiltrating lymphocytes in primary liver carcinoma. Starting from approximately 0.45 ug of total RNA, TCR beta cDNA was produced with a primer in the constant region. Amplification in three nested multiplex PCR rounds with slightly modified ARM-PCR gave rise to TCR beta libraries. A C-beta reverse primer and TRBV1-TRBV30 forward primers served in each of the first two PCR rounds, at roughly 10 cycles apiece. TCRdb redid the calling of the multiplex PCR reads with MiXCR, one entry per CDR3 protein. The table has hundreds of thousands of distinct CDR3 sequences, 50% to 60% seen once. Extraction also yielded germline DNA, while blood RNA was obtained from unsorted whole blood. What was sequenced was peripheral blood. The origin of the receptors is a woman aged 25 to 39 with primary liver carcinoma and hepatitis B virus infection.

For this clonotype: Since a much larger clone is just one base distant, this may be a read error. The chain uses TRBV4-3 and TRBJ2-3; tentative D call: TRBD1 (6 bases). The germline gives CDR1 LGHNA, CDR2 YSLEER. Trimming took 3 bases from V and 10 from J, leaving 14 bases between them. The CDR3 extends over 13 amino acids. CDR3 sequence (DNA): TGCGCCAGCAGCCAGAACCGGAACAGGGCGCAGTATTTT. This gives the protein CASSQNRNRAQYF.

The chain links TRBV6-5 to TRBJ1-5; 8 positions match TRBD1. The junction had 7 bases not matched to a gene; V was cut back by 6 bases and J by 6 bases. There are 14 residues in the CDR3. The germline V gene has CDR1 MNHEY and CDR2 SVGAGI. CDR3: CASSPRGRGQPQHF. The CDR3 DNA reads as TGTGCCAGCAGCCCCAGGGGGCGAGGTCAGCCCCAGCATTTT.

The table lists this clonotype with a count of one. The CDR3 end shows no conserved phenylalanine or tryptophan, and so a read error is likely. The chain is built from TRBV4-1 and TRBJ2-1, with a possible D match to TRBD1 (5 bases). In germline, CDR1 is MGHRA, CDR2 YSYEKL. CDR3 length equals 13 residues. CDR3 region: CASSLTWGNEQFL. In nucleotides, the CDR3 is TGCGCCAGCAGCCTGACCTGGGGCAATGAACAGTTCCTC.

A note on this clonotype: A junction end diverges from the germline sequence, so it may reflect a read error. This chain joins TRBV12-3 or TRBV12-4 and TRBJ1-1; possibly TRBD1 for D (5 bases). The CDR3 contains 14 residues. The CDR3 DNA reads as TGTGCCGGCAGTTTAAGGGTAGGGGCGCGAGAAGCCTTCTTT. Translated, it gives CAGSLRVGAREAFF.

Worth noting for this clonotype: A single base separates this from a much larger clone, so it may be a read error. This chain joins TRBV29-1 and TRBJ2-7; D gene ambiguous. The CDR3 spans 12 residues. Germline loops: CDR1 SQVTM, CDR2 ANQGSEA. CDR3 amino acids: CRVKESSYEQYF. The CDR3, as DNA: TGCAGAGTTAAGGAGAGCTCCTACGAGCAGTACTTC.

V is TRBV30 and J is TRBJ1-1; possibly TRBD1 for D (5 bases). The CDR3 runs 13 residues. V was cut by 0 bases and J by 5 bases, with 10 bases left in between. Germline V gene lookup returns CDR1 GTSNPN and CDR2 SVGIG (reference sequence). The CDR3 region has the DNA TGTGCCTGGAGTGTAGGGGATTGGACTGAAGCTTTCTTT. Translated, it gives CAWSVGDWTEAFF.

The V call is TRBV7-9, the J call TRBJ1-2; 8 bases are a match to TRBD1. V dropped 4 bases and J dropped 6; count of bases not matched to a gene: 13. Germline V lookup: CDR1 SEHNR, CDR2 FQNEAQ (reference sequence). CDR3 length: 16 amino acids. CDR3 nucleotides: TGTGCCAGCAGCTCTCTCTATGAGGACAGGGAGAATGGCTACACCTTC. Amino acids: CASSSLYEDRENGYTF. Supplemented by reference TRBV7-9 and TRBJ1-2, the full variable domain reads DTGVSQNPRHKITKRGQNVTFRCDPISEHNRLYWYRQTLGQGPEFLTYFQNEAQLEKSRLLSDRFSAERPKGSFSTLEIQRTEQGDSAMYLCASSSLYEDRENGYTFGSGTRLTVV.

To note about this clonotype: A much bigger clone sits one base away, suggesting this may be a read error. The genes are TRBV4-1 and TRBJ2-1, with D unclear. This CDR3 spans 13 amino acids. Germline CDR1 reads MGHRA; CDR2 reads YSYEKL. The CDR3 DNA sequence: TGCGCCAGGAGCCCCGAGACGGGCAATGAGCAGTTCTTC. Its translation is CARSPETGNEQFF.

This clonotype was seen only a few times. The chain links TRBV5-6 to TRBJ2-5, with a possible D match to TRBD2 (6 bases). This CDR3 has 15 amino acids. V was trimmed by 4 bases and J by 4 bases, leaving 17 bases between them. Germline lookup yields CDR1 SGHDT and CDR2 YYEEEE. The CDR3 nucleotides are TGTGCCAGCAGCCCATGGCGGGGACGGGTAGAGACCCAGTACTTC. This encodes CASSPWRGRVETQYF.

Comments on this clonotype: This may arise from a read error, as a much more abundant clone is one base away. J is TRBJ1-6 and V is TRBV4-3; TRBD1 matches at 8 bases. CDR3 length: 16 amino acids. Germline loops: CDR1 LGHNA, CDR2 YSLEER. Here the CDR3 DNA reads TGTGCCAGCAGCCAAGGGAGATTGACAGGGGATTCACCCCTCCACTTT. It translates to CASSQGRLTGDSPLHF.

The J gene is TRBJ2-3, the V gene TRBV10-3; D unresolved. From germline, CDR1 is ENHRY and CDR2 SYGVKD. This CDR3 has 12 amino acids. Between the trimmed V and J ends, which lost 5 bases and 8 bases, there was a span of 11 bases. CDR3 protein: CAISHYNGTQYF. CDR3 coding DNA: TGTGCCATCAGTCACTATAACGGTACGCAGTATTTT.

Concerning this clonotype itself: A much larger clonotype is one base distant, so this may be a read error. The chain joins TRBV10-3 to TRBJ1-5; the match to TRBD1 covers 8 bases. V lost 6 bases and J lost 7; bases outside the gene matches: 5. From germline, CDR1 is ENHRY and CDR2 SYGVKD. This CDR3 has 13 amino acids. The CDR3 coding sequence is TGTGCCATCAGCCCCGACAGGGGCCAGCCCCAGCATTTT. It yields the protein CAISPDRGQPQHF.

This clonotype was recorded at least ten times. The chain uses TRBV11-2 and TRBJ2-1, with D possibly matching TRBD2 (8 bases). There are 20 residues in the CDR3. Per germline, CDR1 SGHAT and CDR2 FQNNGV. V lost 0 bases to trimming and J lost 5 bases, with 26 bases between them. CDR3 nucleotide sequence: TGTGCCAGCAGCTTAGATCTTGTACAGGGGTGGACTAGCACCAACAATGAGCAGTTCTTC. This gives the protein CASSLDLVQGWTSTNNEQFF.

DNA of the CDR3: TGTGCCAGCAGTTACCACAGCTCCTACAATGAGCAGTTCTTC. Translating it yields CASSYHSSYNEQFF. The chain has TRBV6-5 and TRBJ2-1, with no clear D. The CDR3 sequence is 14 residues long. Germline values: CDR1 MNHEY, CDR2 SVGAGI. Trimming took off 2 bases at V and 0 bases at J, with 5 bases between the two ends.

The chain employs TRBV7-9 and TRBJ2-3; 10 nucleotides line up with TRBD2. Germline CDR1 is SEHNR and CDR2 is FQNEAQ (reference sequence). J lost 6 bases, V lost 5 bases, and 11 bases had no gene match. The length of the CDR3 is 16 residues. CDR3 coding DNA: TGTGCCAGCAGCCTCCGGCTAGCGGGAGCGGCTGATACGCAGTATTTT. Translation: CASSLRLAGAADTQYF.

This chain joins TRBV4-1 and TRBJ2-7; unclear D gene. The V gene lost 3 bases and the J gene lost 3 bases, with 12 bases spanning the gap. Germline CDR1 and CDR2: MGHRA and YSYEKL. The CDR3 has 14 residues. CDR3 residues: CASSQGPINYEQYF. The CDR3 DNA sequence: TGCGCCAGCAGCCAGGGCCCTATAAACTACGAGCAGTACTTC.

Concerning this clonotype: One base away lies a much larger clone, so this may be a sequencing read error. This rearrangement joins TRBV6-2 or TRBV6-3 to TRBJ2-5; TRBD2 matches 12 bases. The germline V gene encodes CDR1 MNHEY and CDR2 SVGEGT. The CDR3 runs to 17 residues. The CDR3 bases are TGTGCCAGCAGTTCCGGACTAGCGGGAAGAATCCAAGAGGCCCAGTACTTC. Translation gives CASSSGLAGRIQEAQYF.

The chain employs TRBV4-1 and TRBJ2-7; 8 bases are shared with TRBD1. CDR1 is MGHRA and CDR2 is YSYEKL in the germline V gene. The CDR3 has 15 residues. V shed 4 bases, J shed 2 bases, and the junction held 7 bases outside the gene matches. The CDR3 spells CASSPTGQETYEQYF. DNA for the CDR3: TGCGCCAGCAGCCCAACGGGACAGGAGACCTACGAGCAGTACTTC.

This clonotype occurred a few times. The gene calls are TRBV7-8 and TRBJ2-5; 9 bases map to TRBD2. After removal of 7 bases from V and 2 bases from J, the junction contained 17 bases not matched to a gene. Germline CDR1 SGHVS, CDR2 FQNEAQ. The CDR3 has 18 residues. As DNA, the CDR3 is TGTGCCAGCACCTCGGCTGCGGGAGGGCCAGGGAGGCAAGAGACCCAGTACTTC. It specifies CASTSAAGGPGRQETQYF.

This clonotype was seen repeatedly, ten times or more. The chain employs TRBV12-3 or TRBV12-4 and TRBJ2-3; 12 bases match TRBD2. This CDR3 comprises 19 residues. Losses at the gene ends were 1 base for V and 2 bases for J; bases not matched to a gene: 10. Here the CDR3 reads CASSLEGSLAGGPTDTQYF. CDR3 DNA sequence: TGTGCCAGCAGTTTAGAGGGGTCACTAGCGGGAGGCCCCACAGATACGCAGTATTTT.

In its sample, this clonotype was seen a few times. The rearrangement joins TRBV7-8 to TRBJ2-2; D not certain. The CDR3 totals 14 residues. V lost 3 bases to trimming and J lost 4 bases, with 9 bases between them. The germline V gene has CDR1 SGHVS and CDR2 FQNEAQ. For the CDR3, the DNA is TGTGCCAGCAGCTTGAGCACCACCACCGGGGAGCTGTTTTTT. Residues: CASSLSTTTGELFF.

This clonotype has a count of ten or more. This chain connects TRBV4-2 to TRBJ2-3; 8 nucleotides align to TRBD1. Per the germline V gene, CDR1 is LGHNA and CDR2 is YNFKEQ. V trimming: 1 base; J trimming: 2 bases; junction bases outside the gene matches: 5. The CDR3 totals 16 residues. CDR3 nucleotide sequence: TGTGCCAGCAGCCAAGGGTCAGGGGGCGTCACAGATACGCAGTATTTT. It is translated as CASSQGSGGVTDTQYF.

V gene TRBV6-6 combines with J gene TRBJ2-3; D perhaps matches TRBD2 (5 bases). In germline, CDR1 is MNHNY, CDR2 SVGAGI (reference sequence). This CDR3 has 13 amino acids. Trimming took off 8 bases at V and 8 bases at J, with 17 bases between the two ends. The CDR3 DNA sequence: TGTGCCAGCCACGCATGGTCGGAGGCTACGCAGTATTTT. Its protein product is CASHAWSEATQYF.

Notes on this clonotype: A single base separates this from a much larger clone, so it may be a read error. Since no conserved phenylalanine or tryptophan closes the CDR3, a read error is the likely cause. The chain has TRBV6-5 and TRBJ1-2; D may be TRBD1 (5 bases). Trimming stripped 5 bases from V and 7 bases from J, with 14 bases between. Per the germline V gene, CDR1 is MNHEY and CDR2 is SVGAGI. The CDR3 has 13 residues. Here the CDR3 reads CASSTRENRGYTS. CDR3 coding DNA: TGTGCCAGCAGTACCAGGGAGAATCGTGGCTACACCTCC.

This clonotype was picked up one time. This chain uses TRBV6-6 with TRBJ2-2; D not certain. The CDR3 extends over 15 amino acids. Deletions cut 4 bases from V and 5 bases from J, with 14 bases between. The germline V gene has CDR1 MNHNY and CDR2 SVGAGI (reference sequence). The CDR3 spells CASSSLGKGTGELFF. CDR3 coding DNA: TGTGCCAGCAGTTCTCTAGGCAAAGGGACCGGGGAGCTGTTTTTT.

Worth noting for this clonotype: The CDR3 carries no conserved terminal phenylalanine or tryptophan, so it likely arises from a read error. This sequence joins TRBV6-2 or TRBV6-3 and TRBJ2-7; perhaps D is TRBD1 or TRBD2 (5 bases each). Germline V gene sequence: CDR1 MNHEY, CDR2 SVGEGT. V lost 6 bases, J lost 9 bases, and 15 bases lay in between. The CDR3 length is 12 residues. The CDR3 nucleotides read TGTGCCAGCAGACCACGCTGGGACGGGCAGTACCTC. As protein: CASRPRWDGQYL.

This chain uses TRBV12-3 or TRBV12-4 with TRBJ1-5; D gene uncertain. This CDR3 region has 13 residues. V lost 2 bases and J lost 5, with 7 bases in between. DNA of the CDR3: TGTGCCAGCAGTTTAACAGCCCATCAGCCCCAGCATTTT. Translated: CASSLTAHQPQHF.